The present entry profiles one T cell receptor (beta chain) with its context. It lacks a known antigen. Base-call qualities are not available, and no considerably larger clone is one nucleotide away. Library construction relied on multiplex PCR. Sequenced on a 454 GS FLX. Semiquantitative ARM-PCR was used to amplify the TCR alpha and beta CDR3 regions from mRNA. ARM-PCR used tagged nested gene-specific primers, after which communal superprimers carried out exponential amplification. Before the first-round PCR products went through the second amplification round, exonuclease was used to remove the nested primers. Amplicons were sequenced on the 454 platform, which allows rapid sequencing of millions of DNA fragments without cloning bias. A read mappable to both V and J germline segments was defined as an effective read. Per the authors' processing: IRmap was used to assign reads to germline V, D and J segments, relying on pyromap, a Smith-Waterman modification adapted to 454 sequencing errors. Cutoffs set at the 99th percentile of alignment scores from simulated random sequences were applied to filter D-beta assignments. CDR3 was defined as the amino acids lying between the conserved V-segment Y[YFLI]C motif and the J-segment [FW]GXGT motif. Repertoire diversity was estimated with a compound Poisson process model previously applied to large-scale EST data. A procedure for detecting cross-contamination was used to argue that sample contamination was not the source of the shared CDR3s. TCRdb reanalyzed the raw reads on its own, using fastp at Q25 for trimming and MiXCR for clone calling, and kept in-frame beta chains. Rows merge per CDR3 protein into single entries with the most common DNA and genes. TCRdb assigned the V and J calls; the authors' analysis was not used. The sample includes 7,000 to 8,500 distinct CDR3 sequences, with under 70% observed a single time. Around 50% of the sample is taken by the ten largest.

CDR3 length: 13 amino acids, cysteine to phenylalanine. Only the CDR3 region is kept as DNA, spanning 39 bases read in frame from base 1. Reading the germline V gene gives CDR1 MNHEY and CDR2 SVGAGI. The germline ends are 9 bases apart after V is trimmed by 6 bases and J by 1 base. The sample is drawn from a study of relationships among human T cell subsets (dated by TCRdb to the early 2010s). With respect to the entire study: Eight distinct blood T cell populations were sequenced: pan T, CD8 cytotoxic, regulatory, Th1, Th2, naive plus transitional, activated and memory cells.

On the study overall, not on this receptor specifically: Over 60% of CD8+ cytotoxic sequences belonged to clones with over 100 reads, whereas regulatory and Th2 subsets showed few such clones. A CD4+CD8+ double-positive population could not be ruled out by the bead-based sorting. The substantial sharing of CDR3s among Th1, Th2 and regulatory T cells was interpreted as suggesting that cell fate choices are stochastic. The seven subsets showed no statistically significant differences in V, D and J usage, CDR3 length, or N-nucleotide additions.

Naive plus transitional T cells were isolated with anti-CD45RA microbeads from pooled isolated CD4+ and CD8+ T cells. Miltenyi superparamagnetic beads coated with subset-specific monoclonal antibodies were used to isolate the T cell subsets. Every T cell population was isolated from peripheral blood. Whole blood was subjected to Ficoll separation to obtain mononuclear cells, from which monocytes were subsequently depleted using anti-CD14 microbeads. Right after isolation, the cell populations were resuspended in RNAprotect reagent. Rearrangement joined TRBV6-5 to TRBJ1-1, with no confidently assigned D gene. The sequenced sample was naive and transitional (CD45RA+) T cells sorted from blood. Interpreted using the paper, the cell subset or site label stands for: CD45RA+ naive plus transitional T cells (Tn+t). The sequence came from a man aged 40-49 years in good health. CDR3 protein: CASSKGWNTEAFF. The DNA sequence is TGTGCCAGCAGCAAAGGATGGAACACTGAAGCTTTCTTT.